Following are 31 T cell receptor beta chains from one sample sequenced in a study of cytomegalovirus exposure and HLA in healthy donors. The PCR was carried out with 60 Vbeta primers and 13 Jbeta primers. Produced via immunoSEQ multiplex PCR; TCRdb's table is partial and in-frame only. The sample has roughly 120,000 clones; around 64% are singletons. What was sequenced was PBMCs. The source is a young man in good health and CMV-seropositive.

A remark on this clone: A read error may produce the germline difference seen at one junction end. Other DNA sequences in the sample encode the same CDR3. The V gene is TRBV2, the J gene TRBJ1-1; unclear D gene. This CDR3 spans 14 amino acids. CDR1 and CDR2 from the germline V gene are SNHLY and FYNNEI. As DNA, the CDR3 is TGCGCCAGCACCCTGGAGGGAAGGAACACTGAAGCTTTCTTT. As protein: CASTLEGRNTEAFF.

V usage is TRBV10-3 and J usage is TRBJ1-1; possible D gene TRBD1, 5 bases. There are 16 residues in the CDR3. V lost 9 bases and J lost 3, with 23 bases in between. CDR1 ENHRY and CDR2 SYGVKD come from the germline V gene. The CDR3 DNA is TGTGCCATTCAAGGAGCGGGGGGTCTCAGGGACACTGAAGCTTTCTTT. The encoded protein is CAIQGAGGLRDTEAFF.

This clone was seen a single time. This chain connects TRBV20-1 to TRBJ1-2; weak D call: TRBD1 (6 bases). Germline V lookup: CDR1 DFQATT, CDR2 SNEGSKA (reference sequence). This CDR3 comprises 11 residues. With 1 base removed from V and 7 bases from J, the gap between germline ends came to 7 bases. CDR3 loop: CSARGGGGYTF. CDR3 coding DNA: TGCAGTGCTAGAGGAGGGGGTGGCTACACCTTC.

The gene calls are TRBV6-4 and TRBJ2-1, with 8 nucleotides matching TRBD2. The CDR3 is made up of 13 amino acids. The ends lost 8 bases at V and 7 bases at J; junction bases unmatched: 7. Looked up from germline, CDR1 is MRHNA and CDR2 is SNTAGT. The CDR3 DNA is TGTGCCAGCCGGGGGGGGGCCTTGAATGAGCAGTTCTTC. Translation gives CASRGGALNEQFF.

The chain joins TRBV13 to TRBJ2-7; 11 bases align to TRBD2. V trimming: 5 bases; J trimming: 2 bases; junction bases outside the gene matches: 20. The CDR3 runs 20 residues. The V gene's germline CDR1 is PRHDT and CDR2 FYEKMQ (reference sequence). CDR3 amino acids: CASSPTAGTSGEGKTYEQYV. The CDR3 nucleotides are TGTGCCAGCAGCCCCACGGCGGGGACTAGCGGAGAGGGGAAAACCTACGAGCAGTACGTC.

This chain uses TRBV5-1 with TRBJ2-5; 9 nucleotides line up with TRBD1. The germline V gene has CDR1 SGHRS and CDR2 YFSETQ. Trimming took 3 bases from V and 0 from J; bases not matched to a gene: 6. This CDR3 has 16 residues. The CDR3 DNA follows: TGCGCCAGCAGCTCAAGGGGACAGGGACACCAAGAGACCCAGTACTTC. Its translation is CASSSRGQGHQETQYF.

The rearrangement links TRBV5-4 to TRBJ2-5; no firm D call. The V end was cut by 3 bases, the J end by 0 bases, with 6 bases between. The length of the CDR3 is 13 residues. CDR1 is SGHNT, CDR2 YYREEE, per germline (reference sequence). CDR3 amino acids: CASSSRYQETQYF. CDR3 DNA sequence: TGTGCCAGCAGCTCTCGGTACCAAGAGACCCAGTACTTC.

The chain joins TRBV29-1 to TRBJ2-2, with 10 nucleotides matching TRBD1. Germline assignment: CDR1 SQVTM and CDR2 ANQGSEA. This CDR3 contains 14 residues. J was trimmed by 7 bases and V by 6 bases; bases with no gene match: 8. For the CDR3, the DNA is TGCAGCGTAAGGACAGGGGGTACGAGCGGGGAGCTGTTTTTT. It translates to CSVRTGGTSGELFF.

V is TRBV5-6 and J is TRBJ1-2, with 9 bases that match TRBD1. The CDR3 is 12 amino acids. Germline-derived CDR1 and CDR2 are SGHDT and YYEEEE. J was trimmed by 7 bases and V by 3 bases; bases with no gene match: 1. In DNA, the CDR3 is TGTGCCAGCAGCTGGACAGGGGCTGGCTACACCTTC. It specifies CASSWTGAGYTF. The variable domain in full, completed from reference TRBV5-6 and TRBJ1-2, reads DAGVTQSPTHLIKTRGQQVTLRCSPKSGHDTVSWYQQALGQGPQFIFQYYEEEERQRGNFPDRFSGHQFPNYSSELNVNALLLGDSALYLCASSWTGAGYTFGSGTRLTVV.

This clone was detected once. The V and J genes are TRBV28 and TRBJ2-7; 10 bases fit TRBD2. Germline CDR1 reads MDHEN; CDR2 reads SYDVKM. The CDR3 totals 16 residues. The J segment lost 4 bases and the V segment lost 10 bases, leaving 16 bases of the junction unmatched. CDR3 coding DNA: TGTGCCACCATCGGGGCTAGCGGGAGTAGACATTACGAGCAGTACGTC. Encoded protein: CATIGASGSRHYEQYV.

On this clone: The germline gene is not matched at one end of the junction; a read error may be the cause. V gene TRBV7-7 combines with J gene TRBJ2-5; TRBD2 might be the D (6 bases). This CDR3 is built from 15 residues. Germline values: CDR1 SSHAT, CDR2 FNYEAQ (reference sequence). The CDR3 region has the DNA TGTGCTAGCAGCCCGTCCCCGGGACTCCAAGAGACCCAGTACTTC. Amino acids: CASSPSPGLQETQYF.

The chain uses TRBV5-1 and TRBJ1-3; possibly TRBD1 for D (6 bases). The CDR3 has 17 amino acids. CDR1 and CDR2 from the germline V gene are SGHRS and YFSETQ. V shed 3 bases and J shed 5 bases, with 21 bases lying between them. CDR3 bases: TGCGCCAGCAGCTCCTGGGGGCCCAGGGATCTGAGAAACACCATATATTTT. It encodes CASSSWGPRDLRNTIYF.

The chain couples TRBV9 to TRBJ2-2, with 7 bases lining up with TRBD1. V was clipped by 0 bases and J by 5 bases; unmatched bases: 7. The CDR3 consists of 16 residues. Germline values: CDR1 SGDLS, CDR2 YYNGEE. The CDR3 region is CASSVADTGATGELFF. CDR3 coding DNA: TGTGCCAGCAGCGTAGCTGACACAGGGGCGACCGGGGAGCTGTTTTTT.

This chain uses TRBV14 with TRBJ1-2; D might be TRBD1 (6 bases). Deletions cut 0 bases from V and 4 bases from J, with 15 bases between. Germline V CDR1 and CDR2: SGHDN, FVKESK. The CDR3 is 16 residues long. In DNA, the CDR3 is TGTGCCAGCAGCCAAGAGGGGGCAGGAAGAATCTATGGCTACACCTTC. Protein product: CASSQEGAGRIYGYTF. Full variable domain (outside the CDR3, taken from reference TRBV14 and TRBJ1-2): EAGVTQFPSHSVIEKGQTVTLRCDPISGHDNLYWYRRVMGKEIKFLLHFVKESKQDESGMPNNRFLAERTGGTYSTLKVQPAELEDSGVYFCASSQEGAGRIYGYTFGSGTRLTVV.

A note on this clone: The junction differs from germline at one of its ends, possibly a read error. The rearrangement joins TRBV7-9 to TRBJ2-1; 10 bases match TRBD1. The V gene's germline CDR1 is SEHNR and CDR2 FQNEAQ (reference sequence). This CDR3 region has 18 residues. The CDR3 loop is CSSSLHDRGRVFYNEQFF. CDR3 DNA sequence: TGTTCCAGCAGCTTACATGACAGGGGGCGAGTCTTCTACAATGAGCAGTTCTTC.

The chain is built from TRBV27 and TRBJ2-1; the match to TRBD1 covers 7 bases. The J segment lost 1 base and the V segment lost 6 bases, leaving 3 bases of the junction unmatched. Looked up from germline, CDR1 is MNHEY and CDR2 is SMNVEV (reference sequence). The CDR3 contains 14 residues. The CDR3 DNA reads TGTGCCAGCAGCACAGGGGCATCCTACAATGAGCAGTTCTTC. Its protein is CASSTGASYNEQFF.

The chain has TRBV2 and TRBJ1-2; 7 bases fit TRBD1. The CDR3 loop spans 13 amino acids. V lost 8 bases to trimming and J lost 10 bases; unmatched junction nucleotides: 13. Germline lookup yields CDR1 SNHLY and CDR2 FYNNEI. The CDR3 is CASGSQGQAYYTF. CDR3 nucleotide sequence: TGTGCCAGCGGATCACAGGGGCAAGCCTACTACACCTTC.

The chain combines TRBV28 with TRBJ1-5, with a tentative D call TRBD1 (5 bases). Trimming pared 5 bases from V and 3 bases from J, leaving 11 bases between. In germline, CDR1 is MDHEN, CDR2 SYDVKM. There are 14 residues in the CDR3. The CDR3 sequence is CASSRRGSNQPQHF. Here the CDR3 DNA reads TGTGCCAGCAGTCGAAGGGGATCCAATCAGCCCCAGCATTTT.

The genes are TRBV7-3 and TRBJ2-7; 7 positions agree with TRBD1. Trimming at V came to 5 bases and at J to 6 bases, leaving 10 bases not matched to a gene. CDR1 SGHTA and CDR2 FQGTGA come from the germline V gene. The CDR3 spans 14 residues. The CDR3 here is CASSPTGSLGEQYF. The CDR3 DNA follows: TGTGCCAGCAGCCCGACAGGGTCACTCGGCGAGCAGTACTTC.

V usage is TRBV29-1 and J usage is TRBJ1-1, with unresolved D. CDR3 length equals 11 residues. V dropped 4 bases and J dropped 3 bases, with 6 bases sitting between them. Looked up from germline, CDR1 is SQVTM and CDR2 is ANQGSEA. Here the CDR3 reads CSVARYTEAFF. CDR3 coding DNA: TGCAGCGTTGCCCGTTACACTGAAGCTTTCTTT.

For the CDR3, the DNA is TGTGCCAGCAGTGAAGGCGGGTGGCGGCTATGGGAGACCCAGTACTTC. Translating it yields CASSEGGWRLWETQYF. The chain combines TRBV21-1 with TRBJ2-5; TRBD2 is the table's D call, not checked against the DNA. TRBV21-1 corresponds to a pseudogene. The CDR3 totals 16 residues.

The CDR3, as DNA: TGCGCCAGCAGCTGGCCGGGACAGGGGACATCGTACACTGAAGCTTTCTTT. This sequence encodes CASSWPGQGTSYTEAFF. V is TRBV5-1 and J is TRBJ1-1; TRBD1 matches at 10 bases. The CDR3 length is 17 residues. Trimming at V came to 3 bases and at J to 3 bases, leaving 11 bases not matched to a gene. The germline CDR1 and CDR2 sequences are SGHRS and YFSETQ.

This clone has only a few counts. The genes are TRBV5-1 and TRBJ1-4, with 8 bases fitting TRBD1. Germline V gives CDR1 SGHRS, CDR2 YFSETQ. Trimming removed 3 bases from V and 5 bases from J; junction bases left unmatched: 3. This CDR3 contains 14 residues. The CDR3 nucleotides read TGCGCCAGCAGCTACCAGGGGGCCAATGAAAAACTGTTTTTT. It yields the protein CASSYQGANEKLFF.

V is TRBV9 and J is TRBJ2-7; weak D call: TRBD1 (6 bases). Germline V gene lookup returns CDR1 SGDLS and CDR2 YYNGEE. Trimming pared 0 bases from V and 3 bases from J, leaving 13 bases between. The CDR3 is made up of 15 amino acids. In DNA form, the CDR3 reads TGTGCCAGCAGCGTAGCGTGGAGACAGGTCTACGAGCAGTACTTC. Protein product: CASSVAWRQVYEQYF. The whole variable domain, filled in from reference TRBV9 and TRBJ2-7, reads DSGVTQTPKHLITATGQRVTLRCSPRSGDLSVYWYQQSLDQGLQFLIQYYNGEERAKGNILERFSAQQFPDLHSELNLSSLELGDSALYFCASSVAWRQVYEQYFGPGTRLTVT.

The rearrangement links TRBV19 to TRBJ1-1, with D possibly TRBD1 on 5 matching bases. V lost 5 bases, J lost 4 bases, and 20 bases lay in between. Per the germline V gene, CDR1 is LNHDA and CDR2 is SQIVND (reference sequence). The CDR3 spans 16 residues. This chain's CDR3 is CASSLPAFRVGTEAFF. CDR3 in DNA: TGTGCCAGTAGTCTTCCAGCATTCAGGGTGGGCACTGAAGCTTTCTTT. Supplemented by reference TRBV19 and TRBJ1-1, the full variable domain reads DGGITQSPKYLFRKEGQNVTLSCEQNLNHDAMYWYRQDPGQGLRLIYYSQIVNDFQKGDIAEGYSVSREKKESFPLTVTSAQKNPTAFYLCASSLPAFRVGTEAFFGQGTRLTVV.

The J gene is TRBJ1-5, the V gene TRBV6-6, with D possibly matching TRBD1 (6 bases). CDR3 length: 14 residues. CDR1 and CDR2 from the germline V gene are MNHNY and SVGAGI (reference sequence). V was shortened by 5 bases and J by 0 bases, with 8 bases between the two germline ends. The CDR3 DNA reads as TGTGCCAGCAGTGGACAGTTTAGCAATCAGCCCCAGCATTTT. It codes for CASSGQFSNQPQHF.

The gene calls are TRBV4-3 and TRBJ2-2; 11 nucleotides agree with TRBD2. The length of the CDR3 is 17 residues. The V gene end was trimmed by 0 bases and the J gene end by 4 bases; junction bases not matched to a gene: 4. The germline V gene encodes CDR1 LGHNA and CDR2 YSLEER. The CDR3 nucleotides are TGCGCCAGCAGCCAAGATAAACTAGCGGGGGTCACCGGGGAGCTGTTTTTT. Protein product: CASSQDKLAGVTGELFF.

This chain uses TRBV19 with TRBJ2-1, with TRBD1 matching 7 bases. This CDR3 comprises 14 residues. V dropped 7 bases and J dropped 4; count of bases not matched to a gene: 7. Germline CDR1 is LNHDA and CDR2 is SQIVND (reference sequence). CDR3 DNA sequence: TGTGCCAGTACCGCGGACAGGTATTACAATGAGCAGTTCTTC. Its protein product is CASTADRYYNEQFF.

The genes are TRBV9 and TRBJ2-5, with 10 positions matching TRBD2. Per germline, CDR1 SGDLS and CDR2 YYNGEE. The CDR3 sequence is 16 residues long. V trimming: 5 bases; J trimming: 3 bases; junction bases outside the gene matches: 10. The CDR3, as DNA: TGTGCCAGCAGTGCAACTAGCGGGACATATGAAGAGACCCAGTACTTC. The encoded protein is CASSATSGTYEETQYF.

CDR3 DNA sequence: TGTGCCAGCAGTGAAGGGGGACTTCTACTCACGAATACGCAGTATTTT. Its translation is CASSEGGLLLTNTQYF. The V gene is TRBV6-1, the J gene TRBJ2-3; D might be TRBD2 (6 bases). Germline CDR1 is MNHNS and CDR2 is SASEGT. V lost 1 base to trimming and J lost 7 bases, with 18 bases between them. The CDR3 extends over 16 amino acids.

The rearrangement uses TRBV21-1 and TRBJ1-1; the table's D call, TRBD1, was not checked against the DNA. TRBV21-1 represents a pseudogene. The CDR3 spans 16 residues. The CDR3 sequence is CASSKGTGPMNTEAFF. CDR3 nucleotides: TGTGCCAGCAGCAAAGGAACAGGCCCCATGAACACTGAAGCTTTCTTT.